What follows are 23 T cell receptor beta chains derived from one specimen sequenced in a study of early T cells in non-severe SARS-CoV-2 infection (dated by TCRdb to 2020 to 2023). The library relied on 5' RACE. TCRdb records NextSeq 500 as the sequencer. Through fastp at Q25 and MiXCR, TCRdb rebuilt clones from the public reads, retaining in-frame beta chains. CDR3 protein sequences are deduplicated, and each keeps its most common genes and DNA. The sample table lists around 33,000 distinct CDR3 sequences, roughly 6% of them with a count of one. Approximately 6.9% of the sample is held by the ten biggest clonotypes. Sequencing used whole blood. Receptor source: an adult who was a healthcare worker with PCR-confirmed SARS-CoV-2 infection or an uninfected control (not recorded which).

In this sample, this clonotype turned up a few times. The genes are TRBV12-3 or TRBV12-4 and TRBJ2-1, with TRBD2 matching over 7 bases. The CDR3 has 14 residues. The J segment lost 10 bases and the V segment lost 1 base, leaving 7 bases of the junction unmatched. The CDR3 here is CASSLGTRDQEQFF. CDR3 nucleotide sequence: TGTGCCAGCAGTTTAGGGACTAGGGATCAGGAGCAGTTCTTC.

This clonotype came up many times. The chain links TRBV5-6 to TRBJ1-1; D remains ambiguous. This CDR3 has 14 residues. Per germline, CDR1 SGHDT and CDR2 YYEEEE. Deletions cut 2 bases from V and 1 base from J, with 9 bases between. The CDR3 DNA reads TGTGCCAGCAGCTTCGGAGGTACGAACACTGAAGCTTTCTTT. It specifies CASSFGGTNTEAFF.

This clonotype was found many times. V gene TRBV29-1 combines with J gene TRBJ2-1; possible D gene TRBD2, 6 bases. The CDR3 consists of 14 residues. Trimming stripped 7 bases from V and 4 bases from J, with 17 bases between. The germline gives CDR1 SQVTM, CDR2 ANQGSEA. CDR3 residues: CSAAGGVVYNEQFF. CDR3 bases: TGCAGCGCCGCAGGCGGGGTTGTGTACAATGAGCAGTTCTTC.

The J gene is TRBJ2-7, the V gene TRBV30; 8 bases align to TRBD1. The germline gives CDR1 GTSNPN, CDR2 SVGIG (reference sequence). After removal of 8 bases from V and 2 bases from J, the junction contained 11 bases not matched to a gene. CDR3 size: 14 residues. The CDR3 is CAPTDWDRTYEQYF. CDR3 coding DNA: TGTGCCCCAACCGACTGGGACAGGACCTACGAGCAGTACTTC.

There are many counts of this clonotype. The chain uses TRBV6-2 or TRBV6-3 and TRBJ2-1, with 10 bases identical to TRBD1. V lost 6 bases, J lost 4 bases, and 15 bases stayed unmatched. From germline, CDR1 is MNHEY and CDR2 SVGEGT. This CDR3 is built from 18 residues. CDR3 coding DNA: TGTGCCAGCAGACAAAGCCCGACAGGGGGCTGGCCTTACAATGAGCAGTTCTTC. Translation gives CASRQSPTGGWPYNEQFF.

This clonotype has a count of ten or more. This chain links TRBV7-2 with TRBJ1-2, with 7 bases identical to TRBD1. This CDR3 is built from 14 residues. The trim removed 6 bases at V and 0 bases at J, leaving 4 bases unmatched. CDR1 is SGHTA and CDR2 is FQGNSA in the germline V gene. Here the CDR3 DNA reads TGTGCCAGCAGATTGGACAGGACTAACTATGGCTACACCTTC. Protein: CASRLDRTNYGYTF.

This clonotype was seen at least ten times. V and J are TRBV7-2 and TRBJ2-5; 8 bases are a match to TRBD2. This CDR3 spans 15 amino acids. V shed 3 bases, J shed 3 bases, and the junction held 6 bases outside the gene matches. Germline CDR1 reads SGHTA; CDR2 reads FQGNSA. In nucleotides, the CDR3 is TGTGCCAGCAGCTTTACCGGGCGGGGGGAAGAGACCCAGTACTTC. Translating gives CASSFTGRGEETQYF.

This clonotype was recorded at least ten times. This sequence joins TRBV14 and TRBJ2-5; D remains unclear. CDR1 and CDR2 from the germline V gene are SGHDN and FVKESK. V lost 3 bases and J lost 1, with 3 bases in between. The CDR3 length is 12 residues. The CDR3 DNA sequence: TGTGCCAGCAGCCAGGTCCAAGAGACCCAGTACTTC. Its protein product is CASSQVQETQYF.

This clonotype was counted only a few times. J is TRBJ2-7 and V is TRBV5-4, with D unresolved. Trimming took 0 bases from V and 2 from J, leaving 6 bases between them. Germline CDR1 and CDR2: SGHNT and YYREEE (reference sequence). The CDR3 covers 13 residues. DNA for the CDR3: TGTGCCAGCAGCTTGGACGGACCCTACGAGCAGTACTTC. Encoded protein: CASSLDGPYEQYF.

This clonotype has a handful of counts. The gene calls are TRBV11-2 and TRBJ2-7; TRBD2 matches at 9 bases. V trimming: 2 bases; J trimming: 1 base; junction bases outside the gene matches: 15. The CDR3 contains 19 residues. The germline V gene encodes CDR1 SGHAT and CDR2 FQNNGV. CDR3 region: CASSLIGRRRGGPSYEQYF. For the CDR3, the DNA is TGTGCCAGCAGCTTAATAGGGAGGCGGCGGGGGGGCCCGTCCTACGAGCAGTACTTC.

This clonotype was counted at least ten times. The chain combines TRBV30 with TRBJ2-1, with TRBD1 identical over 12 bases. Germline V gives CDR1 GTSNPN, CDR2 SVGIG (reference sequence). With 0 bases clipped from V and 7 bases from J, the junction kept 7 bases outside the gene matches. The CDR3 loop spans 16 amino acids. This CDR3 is CAWSVGTGGAENEQFF. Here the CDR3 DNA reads TGTGCCTGGAGTGTCGGGACAGGGGGCGCAGAGAATGAGCAGTTCTTC.

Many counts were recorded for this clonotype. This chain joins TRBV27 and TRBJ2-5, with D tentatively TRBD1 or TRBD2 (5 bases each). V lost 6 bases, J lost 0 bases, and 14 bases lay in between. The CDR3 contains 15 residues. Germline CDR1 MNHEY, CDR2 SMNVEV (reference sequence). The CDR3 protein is CASSELGRHQETQYF. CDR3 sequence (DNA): TGTGCCAGCAGCGAGTTGGGACGCCACCAAGAGACCCAGTACTTC.

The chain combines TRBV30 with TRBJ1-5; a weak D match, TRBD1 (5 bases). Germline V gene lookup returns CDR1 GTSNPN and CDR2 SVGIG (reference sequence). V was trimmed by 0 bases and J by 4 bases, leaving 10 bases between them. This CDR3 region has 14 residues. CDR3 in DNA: TGTGCCTGGAGTGTATTCGGGGGGAATCAGCCCCAGCATTTT. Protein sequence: CAWSVFGGNQPQHF.

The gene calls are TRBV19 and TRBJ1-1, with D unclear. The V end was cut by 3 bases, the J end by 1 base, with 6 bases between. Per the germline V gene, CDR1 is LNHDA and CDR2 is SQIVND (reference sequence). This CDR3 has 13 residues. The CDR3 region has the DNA TGTGCCAGTAGTATCGGACGGAACACTGAAGCTTTCTTT. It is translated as CASSIGRNTEAFF.

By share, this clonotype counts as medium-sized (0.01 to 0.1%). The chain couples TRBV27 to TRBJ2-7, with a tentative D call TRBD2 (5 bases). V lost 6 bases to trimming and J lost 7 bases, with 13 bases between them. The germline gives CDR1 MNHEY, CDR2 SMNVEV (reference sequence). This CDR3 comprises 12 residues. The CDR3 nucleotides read TGTGCCAGCAGCACTCGGGGTTGGGAGCAGTACTTC. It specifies CASSTRGWEQYF.

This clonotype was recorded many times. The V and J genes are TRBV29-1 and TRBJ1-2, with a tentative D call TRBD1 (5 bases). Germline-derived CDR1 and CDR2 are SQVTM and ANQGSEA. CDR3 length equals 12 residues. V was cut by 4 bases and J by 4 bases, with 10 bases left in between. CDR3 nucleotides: TGCAGCGTTGTTACAGGATCCTATGGCTACACCTTC. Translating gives CSVVTGSYGYTF.

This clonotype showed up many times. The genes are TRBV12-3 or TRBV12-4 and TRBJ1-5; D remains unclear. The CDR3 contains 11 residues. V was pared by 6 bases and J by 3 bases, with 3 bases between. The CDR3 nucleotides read TGTGCCAGCAGCACCAATCAGCCCCAGCATTTT. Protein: CASSTNQPQHF.

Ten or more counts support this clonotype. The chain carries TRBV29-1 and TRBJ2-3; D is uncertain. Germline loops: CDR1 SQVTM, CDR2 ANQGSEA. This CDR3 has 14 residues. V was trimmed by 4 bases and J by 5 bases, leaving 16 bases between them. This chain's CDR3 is CSVAFTVMEDTQYF. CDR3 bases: TGCAGCGTTGCTTTTACGGTTATGGAAGATACGCAGTATTTT.

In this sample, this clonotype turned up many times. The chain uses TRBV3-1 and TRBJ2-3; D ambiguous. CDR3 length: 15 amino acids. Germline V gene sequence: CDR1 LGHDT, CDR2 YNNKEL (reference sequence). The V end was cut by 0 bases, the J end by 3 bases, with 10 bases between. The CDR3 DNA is TGTGCCAGCAGCCAAGATGGGCTGGGAACAGATACGCAGTATTTT. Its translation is CASSQDGLGTDTQYF.

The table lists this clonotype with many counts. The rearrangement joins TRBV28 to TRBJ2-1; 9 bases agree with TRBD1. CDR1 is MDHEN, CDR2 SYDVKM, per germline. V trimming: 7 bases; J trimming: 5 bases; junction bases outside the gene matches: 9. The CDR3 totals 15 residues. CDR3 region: CASISPGQGDNEQFF. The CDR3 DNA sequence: TGTGCCAGCATCTCGCCGGGACAGGGAGACAATGAGCAGTTCTTC.

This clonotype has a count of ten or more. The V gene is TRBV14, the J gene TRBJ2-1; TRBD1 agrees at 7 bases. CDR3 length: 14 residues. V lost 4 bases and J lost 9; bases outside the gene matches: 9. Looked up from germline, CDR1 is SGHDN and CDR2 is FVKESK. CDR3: CASSPRQGSGEQFF. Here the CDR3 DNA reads TGTGCCAGCAGCCCACGACAGGGTTCCGGTGAGCAGTTCTTC.

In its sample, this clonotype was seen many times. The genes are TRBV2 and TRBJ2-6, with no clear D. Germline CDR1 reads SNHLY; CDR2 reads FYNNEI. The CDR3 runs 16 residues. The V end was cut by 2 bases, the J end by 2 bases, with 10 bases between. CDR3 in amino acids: CASSEWSAPGANVLTF. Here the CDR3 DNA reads TGTGCCAGCAGTGAATGGAGCGCCCCTGGGGCCAACGTCCTGACTTTC.

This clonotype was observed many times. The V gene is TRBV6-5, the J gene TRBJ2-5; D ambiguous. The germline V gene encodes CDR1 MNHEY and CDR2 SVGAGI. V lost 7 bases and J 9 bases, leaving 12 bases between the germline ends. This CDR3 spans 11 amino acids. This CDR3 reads CASTLGNSQYF. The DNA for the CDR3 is TGTGCCAGCACCTTAGGGAATTCCCAGTACTTC.